Each of the 20 T cell receptor beta chains below was sequenced from the same sample in a study of read filtering for tumor transcriptome and immune sequencing. From roughly 390 ng of RNA, a library with molecular barcoded alpha/delta and beta/gamma adaptors was made. One entry per CDR3 protein results from TCRdb running MiXCR on the reads. The sample yields tens of thousands of distinct CDR3 sequences, over 9.5% seen once. Sequencing was performed on a population of CD138-negative cells sorted from bone marrow. All receptors come from a donor aged 40 or older with multiple myeloma.

In regard to this clonotype: A read error is the likely source, as a far larger clone sits one nucleotide away. The chain links TRBV7-2 to TRBJ2-1; D possibly matches TRBD1 or TRBD2 (6 bases each). Germline values: CDR1 SGHTA, CDR2 FQGNSA. The CDR3 covers 14 residues. V gave up 2 bases and J gave up 6 bases, with 11 bases separating them. The CDR3 protein is CASSLKGDCNEQFF. The DNA for the CDR3 is TGTGCCAGCAGCTTAAAGGGGGACTGCAATGAGCAGTTCTTC.

In its sample, this clonotype was seen many times. The germline gene is not matched at one end of the junction; a read error may be the cause. J is TRBJ2-3 and V is TRBV27, with 10 positions matching TRBD1. Germline CDR1 is MNHEY and CDR2 is SMNVEV (reference sequence). The CDR3 runs 15 residues. CDR3 in DNA: TGTGCCAGCAGTCCCTACCGGGACAGGGGCCTCTTTATCGATTTT. Its protein product is CASSPYRDRGLFIDF.

Many counts were recorded for this clonotype. The rearrangement links TRBV20-1 to TRBJ2-1; 7 bases are shared with TRBD2. Germline V CDR1 and CDR2: DFQATT, SNEGSKA (reference sequence). V lost 1 base to trimming and J lost 3 bases; unmatched junction nucleotides: 9. The CDR3 covers 16 residues. CDR3 sequence (DNA): TGCAGTGCTAGAGCGCCCGTCGGCGGGAGCTACAATGAGCAGTTCTTC. Protein: CSARAPVGGSYNEQFF.

In its sample, this clonotype was seen many times. The chain employs TRBV30 and TRBJ2-7; 7 nucleotides line up with TRBD2. Germline-derived CDR1 and CDR2 are GTSNPN and SVGIG (reference sequence). This CDR3 has 13 residues. Trimming removed 1 base from V and 11 bases from J; junction bases left unmatched: 11. The CDR3 sequence: CAWSASTSDTKYF. The CDR3 DNA reads TGTGCCTGGAGTGCATCCACTAGCGACACAAAGTACTTC.

This clonotype was picked up many times. The gene calls are TRBV27 and TRBJ2-3; D may be TRBD2 (6 bases). The germline CDR1 and CDR2 sequences are MNHEY and SMNVEV (reference sequence). The CDR3 has 13 amino acids. The V end lost 9 bases, the J end lost 2 bases, and 12 bases lay between the germline ends. The CDR3 DNA reads TGTGCCAGTAAGACTAGGAACACAGATACGCAGTATTTT. Amino acids: CASKTRNTDTQYF.

This clonotype occurred many times. The chain has TRBV13 and TRBJ2-7; 9 bases are shared with TRBD1. The trim removed 5 bases at V and 1 base at J, leaving 6 bases unmatched. The germline gives CDR1 PRHDT, CDR2 FYEKMQ (reference sequence). This CDR3 region has 15 residues. The CDR3 sequence is CASSTRTGASYEQYF. DNA for the CDR3: TGTGCCAGCAGCACCCGGACAGGGGCTTCCTACGAGCAGTACTTC.

This clonotype was observed many times. The J gene is TRBJ2-2, the V gene TRBV20-1, with D hard to call. Deletions cut 4 bases from V and 0 bases from J, with 6 bases between. This CDR3 is 13 amino acids long. The germline V gene has CDR1 DFQATT and CDR2 SNEGSKA (reference sequence). In DNA form, the CDR3 reads TGCAGTGCTATTACAACGAACACCGGGGAGCTGTTTTTT. Its protein product is CSAITTNTGELFF.

This clonotype was picked up many times. The V gene is TRBV5-1, the J gene TRBJ2-2; no reliable D call. There are 15 residues in the CDR3. The germline V and J ends were trimmed by 6 bases and 3 bases, with 15 bases remaining between them. The germline CDR1 and CDR2 sequences are SGHRS and YFSETQ. The CDR3 protein is CASNPRARDTGELFF. The CDR3 DNA sequence: TGCGCCAGCAACCCCCGCGCAAGGGACACCGGGGAGCTGTTTTTT.

This clonotype was seen at least ten times. The V and J genes are TRBV9 and TRBJ2-5; possibly TRBD2 for D (6 bases). V lost 3 bases and J 4 bases, leaving 16 bases between the germline ends. Per germline, CDR1 SGDLS and CDR2 YYNGEE. The CDR3 is 15 residues long. CDR3 region: CASSGGTAPRETQYF. CDR3 coding DNA: TGTGCCAGCAGCGGCGGGACTGCCCCCCGAGAGACCCAGTACTTC. Filled out from reference TRBV9 and TRBJ2-5, the complete variable domain reads DSGVTQTPKHLITATGQRVTLRCSPRSGDLSVYWYQQSLDQGLQFLIQYYNGEERAKGNILERFSAQQFPDLHSELNLSSLELGDSALYFCASSGGTAPRETQYFGPGTRLLVL.

The J gene is TRBJ2-3, the V gene TRBV7-8; D not certain. The ends were cut back, 5 bases at V and 0 bases at J, with 12 bases in the middle. The CDR3 covers 15 residues. Germline-derived CDR1 and CDR2 are SGHVS and FQNEAQ. The CDR3 region is CASSISNPSTDTQYF. CDR3 coding DNA: TGTGCCAGCAGCATCTCGAATCCTAGCACAGATACGCAGTATTTT.

Comments on this clonotype: A far larger clone is just one base off, so this is likely a read error. The chain has TRBV6-6 and TRBJ2-1; D unresolved. This CDR3 comprises 14 residues. Germline V gives CDR1 MNHNY, CDR2 SVGAGI (reference sequence). The CDR3: CASSYSALYNKQFF. CDR3 bases: TGTGCCAGCAGTTACTCCGCTCTCTACAATAAGCAGTTCTTC.

Ten or more counts support this clonotype. V is TRBV28 and J is TRBJ2-7, with TRBD2 as a possible D gene (6 bases). This CDR3 is 15 amino acids long. V dropped 5 bases and J dropped 0 bases, with 14 bases sitting between them. In germline, CDR1 is MDHEN, CDR2 SYDVKM. The DNA of the CDR3 is TGTGCCAGCAGTGCCCCGGGACTTACCTCCTACGAGCAGTACTTC. It yields the protein CASSAPGLTSYEQYF. The whole variable domain, filled in from reference TRBV28 and TRBJ2-7, reads DVKVTQSSRYLVKRTGEKVFLECVQDMDHENMFWYRQDPGLGLRLIYFSYDVKMKEKGDIPEGYSVSREKKERFSLILESASTNQTSMYLCASSAPGLTSYEQYFGPGTRLTVT.

By sample share, this clonotype is medium-sized (0.01 to 0.1%). J is TRBJ2-1 and V is TRBV7-2, with a weak D call TRBD1 (6 bases). The CDR3 is 13 residues long. The V end was cut by 2 bases, the J end by 5 bases, with 7 bases between. Germline-derived CDR1 and CDR2 are SGHTA and FQGNSA. The CDR3 DNA reads TGTGCCAGCAGCTTAAGGGGGAACAATGAGCAGTTCTTC. It encodes CASSLRGNNEQFF.

A few counts support this clonotype. For the CDR3, the DNA is TGCGCCAGCAAAAACCGGGACAGGGCAGCCGGGGAGCTGTTTTTT. It yields the protein CASKNRDRAAGELFF. The chain recombines TRBV4-1 with TRBJ2-2; 9 bases align to TRBD1. The CDR3 spans 15 residues. Germline V CDR1 and CDR2: MGHRA, YSYEKL. The ends lost 7 bases at V and 6 bases at J; junction bases unmatched: 9.

On this clonotype: A read error may be the cause here, since a much bigger clone is one base away. The chain carries TRBV5-1 and TRBJ2-3; tentatively, D is TRBD2 (6 bases). The V gene lost 7 bases and the J gene lost 4 bases, with 16 bases spanning the gap. The CDR3 is made up of 14 amino acids. Germline CDR1 SGHRS, CDR2 YFSETQ. CDR3 DNA: TGCGCCAGCGAGAAGACGGGAGCAGCAGATACGCAGTATTTT. Translating gives CASEKTGAADTQYF.

This clonotype has at least ten counts. The V and J genes are TRBV5-6 and TRBJ1-1; perhaps TRBD1 as D (6 bases). Germline V lookup: CDR1 SGHDT, CDR2 YYEEEE. V was cut by 3 bases and J by 5 bases, with 14 bases left in between. The CDR3 contains 14 residues. CDR3 protein: CASSSQGGWTEAFF. In DNA form, the CDR3 reads TGTGCCAGCAGCTCACAGGGTGGTTGGACTGAAGCTTTCTTT.

This clonotype was recorded many times. The chain is built from TRBV6-1 and TRBJ2-2; tentatively, D is TRBD2 (6 bases). The CDR3 is made up of 14 amino acids. V lost 6 bases to trimming and J lost 4 bases, with 12 bases between them. Germline loops: CDR1 MNHNS, CDR2 SASEGT. The chain's CDR3 is CASSTGLSTGELFF. The CDR3 DNA reads as TGTGCCAGCAGCACGGGACTTTCCACCGGGGAGCTGTTTTTT.

The sample holds many counts of this clonotype. The chain has TRBV27 and TRBJ2-1; tentatively, D is TRBD1 or TRBD2 (5 bases each). The CDR3 runs 16 residues. Germline loops: CDR1 MNHEY, CDR2 SMNVEV (reference sequence). The germline V and J ends were trimmed by 5 bases and 10 bases, with 24 bases remaining between them. The CDR3 nucleotides read TGTGCCAGCAGTCCTATCCCCGGGACCGGGCCCGCCGAGCAGTTCTTC. Translated, it gives CASSPIPGTGPAEQFF.

Ten or more counts support this clonotype. This chain connects TRBV12-3 or TRBV12-4 to TRBJ2-1, with 7 bases that match TRBD2. This CDR3 spans 15 amino acids. V trimming: 7 bases; J trimming: 1 base; junction bases outside the gene matches: 7. CDR3 in amino acids: CASNFEAGSYNEQFF. The CDR3 nucleotides read TGTGCCAGCAATTTCGAAGCGGGATCCTACAATGAGCAGTTCTTC.

Concerning this clonotype itself: A much larger clonotype is one base distant, so this may be a read error. The rearrangement links TRBV14 to TRBJ2-3; D is ambiguous. V lost 4 bases and J lost 1, with 12 bases in between. The CDR3 runs to 15 residues. Germline V lookup: CDR1 SGHDN, CDR2 FVKESK. The CDR3 sequence is CASSLQLAGTDTQYF. DNA of the CDR3: TGTGCCAGCAGCCTACAGCTTGCCGGCACAGATACGCAGTATTTT. The complete variable domain, with remaining parts taken from reference TRBV14 and TRBJ2-3, reads EAGVTQFPSHSVIEKGQTVTLRCDPISGHDNLYWYRRVMGKEIKFLLHFVKESKQDESGMPNNRFLAERTGGTYSTLKVQPAELEDSGVYFCASSLQLAGTDTQYFGPGTRLTVL.